This T cell receptor (beta chain) emerged from a study of blood T cells in healthy people across ages. About the research overall: Capture by template switching was about one barcoded beta molecule per two T cells.

A few counts support this clonotype. Antigen specificity is unknown. Germline loops: CDR1 MGHDK, CDR2 SYGVNS. Trimming cost V 6 bases and J 8 bases, with 16 bases left between them. The CDR3 contains 14 residues. General observations from the study: Significant beta diversity loss was already apparent by age 40, declining roughly linearly.

For the second PCR, which ran for about 7 to 11 cycles, a sample-barcoded 5' primer and a J-beta primer mix were used. A template-switch adaptor with 12 random nucleotides tagged each cDNA molecule. There were at least 3 million CDR3-containing paired-end reads obtained from each sample. Each CDR3 protein is one row after TCRdb ran MiXCR on the 5' RACE reads. There are fewer than 800,000 distinct CDR3 sequences in the sample; about 30% occur only once, and approximately 15% lies in the top ten. V and J are TRBV25-1 and TRBJ1-4; D gene uncertain. This receptor was obtained from a woman over 75 in good health. Sequencing input: blood. The CDR3 protein is CASRSGEAKEKLFF. The CDR3 bases are TGTGCCAGCAGGTCCGGGGAGGCAAAGGAAAAACTGTTTTTT.